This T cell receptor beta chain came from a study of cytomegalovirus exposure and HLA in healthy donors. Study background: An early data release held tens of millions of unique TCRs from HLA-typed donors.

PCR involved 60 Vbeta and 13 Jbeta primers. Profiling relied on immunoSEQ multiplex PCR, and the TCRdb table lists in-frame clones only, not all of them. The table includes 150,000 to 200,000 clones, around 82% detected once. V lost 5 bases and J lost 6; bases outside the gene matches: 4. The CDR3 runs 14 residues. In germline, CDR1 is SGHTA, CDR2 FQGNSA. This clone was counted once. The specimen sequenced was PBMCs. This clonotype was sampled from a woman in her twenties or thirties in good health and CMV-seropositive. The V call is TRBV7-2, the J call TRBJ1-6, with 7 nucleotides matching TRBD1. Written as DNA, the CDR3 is TGTGCCAGCAGCAGCTACAGGGGTAATTCACCCCTCCACTTT. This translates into CASSSYRGNSPLHF.